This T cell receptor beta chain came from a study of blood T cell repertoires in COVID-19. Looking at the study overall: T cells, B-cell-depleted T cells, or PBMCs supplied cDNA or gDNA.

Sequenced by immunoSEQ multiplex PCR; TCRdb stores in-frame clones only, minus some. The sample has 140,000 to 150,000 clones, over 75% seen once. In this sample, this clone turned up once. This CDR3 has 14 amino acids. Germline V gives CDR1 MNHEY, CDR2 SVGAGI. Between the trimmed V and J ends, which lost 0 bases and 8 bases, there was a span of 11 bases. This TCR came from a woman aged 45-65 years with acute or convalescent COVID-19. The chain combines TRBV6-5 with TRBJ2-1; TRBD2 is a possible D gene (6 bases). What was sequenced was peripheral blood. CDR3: CASSYSAGTHEQFF. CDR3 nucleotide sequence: TGTGCCAGCAGTTACTCTGCGGGGACGCATGAGCAGTTCTTC.